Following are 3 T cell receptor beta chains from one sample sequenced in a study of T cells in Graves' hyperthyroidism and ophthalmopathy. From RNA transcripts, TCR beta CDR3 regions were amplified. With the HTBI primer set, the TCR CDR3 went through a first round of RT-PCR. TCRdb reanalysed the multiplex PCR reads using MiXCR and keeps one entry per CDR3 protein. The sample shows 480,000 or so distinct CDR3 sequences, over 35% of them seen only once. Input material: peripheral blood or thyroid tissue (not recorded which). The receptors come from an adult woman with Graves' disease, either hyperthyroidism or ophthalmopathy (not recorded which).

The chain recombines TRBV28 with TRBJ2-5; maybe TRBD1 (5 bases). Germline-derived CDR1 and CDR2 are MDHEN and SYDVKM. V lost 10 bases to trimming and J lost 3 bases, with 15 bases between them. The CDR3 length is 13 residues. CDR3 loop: CAILDGHKETQYF. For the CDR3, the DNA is TGTGCCATTTTGGATGGACACAAAGAGACCCAGTACTTC.

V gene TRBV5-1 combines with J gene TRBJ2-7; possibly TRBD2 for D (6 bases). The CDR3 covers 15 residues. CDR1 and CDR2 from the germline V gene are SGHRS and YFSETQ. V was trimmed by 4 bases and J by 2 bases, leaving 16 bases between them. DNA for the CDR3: TGCGCCAGCAGCCCGGAGGGCAGACCGACCTACGAGCAGTACTTC. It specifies CASSPEGRPTYEQYF.

CDR3 in amino acids: CASTSPGSEKLFF. The CDR3, as DNA: TGTGCCAGCACCAGCCCGGGGAGTGAAAAACTGTTTTTT. The J gene is TRBJ1-4, the V gene TRBV27, with no clear D. CDR1 and CDR2 (germline): MNHEY, SMNVEV (reference sequence). V was trimmed by 7 bases and J by 7 bases, leaving 13 bases between them. There are 13 residues in the CDR3. The full variable domain, its missing parts supplied by reference TRBV27 and TRBJ1-4, is EAQVTQNPRYLITVTGKKLTVTCSQNMNHEYMSWYRQDPGLGLRQIYYSMNVEVTDKGDVPEGYKVSRKEKRNFPLILESPSPNQTSLYFCASTSPGSEKLFFGSGTQLSVL.